Sequencing of this T cell receptor beta chain was carried out in a study of breast tumors, draining lymph nodes, adjacent tissues. The CDR3 covers 13 residues. Germline values: CDR1 MNHEY, CDR2 SVGEGT. V gave up 6 bases and J gave up 3 bases, with 9 bases separating them. Axillary draining lymph nodes of breast cancer patients supplied the node samples. Notes on the study in general: Compared with lymph nodes, tumors were less diverse; compared with nontumor tissue, more. Luminal-like breast cancer showed significantly higher tumor–nontumor repertoire similarity than basal-like. Data fit most tumor T cells coming from lymph node, expanding in tumor.

A single record per CDR3 protein comes from TCRdb applying MiXCR to the multiplex PCR reads. The data contain under 85,000 distinct CDR3 sequences, roughly a fifth of them singletons. Concerning this clonotype: Its matching antigen is unknown. A much larger clone is a single base away; this may be a read error.

The sample comprised axillary lymph node tissue. The TCR originated in a female donor with breast cancer. Some clones in this sample may be carry-over from other donors' samples. The chain is built from TRBV6-2 or TRBV6-3 and TRBJ2-1; TRBD1 is a possible D gene (5 bases). The CDR3 loop is CASRPDNYNEQFF. For the CDR3, the DNA is TGTGCCAGCAGACCGGACAACTACAATGAGCAGTTCTTC.